This TCR beta chain originates from a study of cytomegalovirus exposure and HLA in healthy donors. CDR3 length: 13 amino acids. Germline V CDR1 and CDR2: SGHTA, FQGNSA. J lost 15 bases, V lost 5 bases, and 13 bases had no gene match. For this clone: Its antigen is unknown.

Amplification used 60 Vbeta primers and 13 Jbeta primers. This table comes from immunoSEQ multiplex PCR, and its TCRdb copy is limited to in-frame clones, with some not included. This table holds approximately 150,000 clones, 60% to 85% found once. Study-wide points: Whilst most TCR sequences proved rare, a subset of public TCRs occurred across many donors.

The receptor comes from a woman in her late teens or twenties in good health and CMV-seronegative. The sequenced sample was PBMCs. The chain is built from TRBV7-2 and TRBJ2-1; 7 bases align to TRBD2. Written as DNA, the CDR3 is TGTGCCAGCAGCCCGCGGGGAGGGGAAATCCCGTTCTTC. The encoded protein is CASSPRGGEIPFF.